The 32 T cell receptor beta chains below come from one sample, sequenced in a study of regulatory T cells in long-lasting Graves disease. Relying on iRepertoire HTBI primers and Arm-PCR of CDR3 regions, the team built TCR beta libraries. TCRdb analysed the multiplex PCR reads with MiXCR anew, one entry per CDR3 protein. The data contain a few hundred thousand distinct CDR3 sequences, roughly 23% of them singletons. Time point reported: persistent/refractory GD, antithyroid drugs over 5 years with positive TRAb. Generation of the TCR library employed RNA extracted from PBMCs. The starting material was peripheral blood mononuclear cells (PBMCs), obtained when the disease was refractory, from a patient treated with antithyroid drugs. These receptors were taken from a woman aged 40 to 50 with Graves disease.

This clonotype appeared a single time. Given a much more abundant clone one base away, this may be a read error. This likely comes from a read error, as the CDR3 has no conserved phenylalanine or tryptophan at its end. V gene TRBV28 combines with J gene TRBJ1-2, with TRBD1 matching over 8 bases. V gave up 6 bases and J gave up 8 bases; unmatched junction bases: 11. Germline-derived CDR1 and CDR2 are MDHEN and SYDVKM. This CDR3 has 14 residues. This chain's CDR3 is CASSSGGRGGGYTS. The CDR3 DNA reads TGTGCCAGCAGCTCAGGGGGCAGGGGAGGCGGCTACACCTCC.

As to this clonotype: One base away lies a much larger clone, so this may be a sequencing read error. The chain carries TRBV7-3 and TRBJ2-7; 8 bases match TRBD1. Germline V gene sequence: CDR1 SGHTA, CDR2 FQGTGA. The CDR3 contains 15 residues. The CDR3 region has the DNA TGTGCCAGCAGCTTAATAGCAGGGGGCTCCTACGGGCAGTACTTC. Protein sequence: CASSLIAGGSYGQYF.

The table lists this clonotype with many counts. V is TRBV11-2 and J is TRBJ2-7; D gene ambiguous. The CDR3 is 13 residues long. V lost 5 bases and J 6 bases, leaving 14 bases between the germline ends. Per germline, CDR1 SGHAT and CDR2 FQNNGV. The CDR3: CASSHDGGGEQYF. DNA for the CDR3: TGTGCCAGCAGCCACGACGGCGGTGGCGAGCAGTACTTC.

A single count supports this clonotype. The chain joins TRBV27 to TRBJ2-1, with 10 positions matching TRBD2. The germline V gene has CDR1 MNHEY and CDR2 SMNVEV (reference sequence). Unmatched junction bases numbered 11, after V lost 6 bases and J lost 6 bases. CDR3 length: 16 residues. The CDR3 sequence: CASSRGGAGGRNEQFF. CDR3 coding DNA: TGTGCCAGCAGCCGAGGGGGAGCGGGAGGGCGCAATGAGCAGTTCTTC.

The chain couples TRBV3-1 to TRBJ2-5, with 9 bases aligning to TRBD1. Germline V gene lookup returns CDR1 LGHDT and CDR2 YNNKEL (reference sequence). The CDR3 consists of 14 residues. The V segment lost 2 bases and the J segment 5 bases; nucleotides outside the gene matches: 3. Here the CDR3 reads CASSQTGGRETQYF. In nucleotides, the CDR3 is TGTGCCAGCAGCCAAACAGGGGGCAGGGAGACCCAGTACTTC.

This clonotype was counted ten times or more. This chain joins TRBV10-1 and TRBJ2-5; 9 nucleotides align to TRBD2. The junction had 5 bases not matched to a gene; V was cut back by 0 bases and J by 3 bases. The CDR3 extends over 16 amino acids. The V gene's germline CDR1 is WNHNN and CDR2 SYGVQD (reference sequence). CDR3 DNA: TGCGCCAGCAGTGAGTCGGGGTCTAGCGGGAAAGAGACCCAGTACTTC. The encoded protein is CASSESGSSGKETQYF.

This clonotype was counted ten times or more. The chain combines TRBV28 with TRBJ2-7; D is unresolved. Germline CDR1 reads MDHEN; CDR2 reads SYDVKM. Trimming removed 6 bases from V and 9 bases from J, with 27 bases in between. The CDR3 contains 16 residues. The CDR3 nucleotides read TGTGCCAGCAGCTCCGACGGATCTCCCCACCTCGTCGGGCAGTACTTC. Encoded protein: CASSSDGSPHLVGQYF.

This clonotype was counted at least ten times. The chain carries TRBV28 and TRBJ2-3; 11 nucleotides align to TRBD2. Germline loops: CDR1 MDHEN, CDR2 SYDVKM. CDR3 length: 16 amino acids. J gave up 0 bases and V 5 bases, and 4 bases lay outside the gene matches. The CDR3 region has the DNA TGTGCCAGCAGTCCAGCTAGCGGGAGGAGCACAGATACGCAGTATTTT. It specifies CASSPASGRSTDTQYF.

This chain links TRBV15 with TRBJ1-3; the D gene is possibly TRBD1 (5 bases). V was clipped by 4 bases and J by 4 bases, with 14 bases between them. From germline, CDR1 is LNHNV and CDR2 YYDKDF (reference sequence). CDR3 length: 15 amino acids. In DNA, the CDR3 is TGTGCCACCAGCATTGGGACCGGGGAAGGAAACACCATATATTTT. This gives the protein CATSIGTGEGNTIYF.

This clonotype was counted many times. The rearrangement joins TRBV28 to TRBJ2-5; tentative D call: TRBD2 (5 bases). This CDR3 is built from 17 residues. The germline V gene has CDR1 MDHEN and CDR2 SYDVKM. Trimming took 4 bases from V and 1 from J, leaving 19 bases between them. Here the CDR3 reads CASSSRMATRGQETQYF. The CDR3 DNA reads as TGTGCCAGCAGTTCACGGATGGCCACTCGGGGCCAAGAGACCCAGTACTTC.

Ten or more counts support this clonotype. The chain carries TRBV7-9 and TRBJ2-5, with D uncertain. The CDR3 consists of 13 residues. Germline loops: CDR1 SEHNR, CDR2 FQNEAQ (reference sequence). Trimming pared 2 bases from V and 1 base from J, leaving 5 bases between. CDR3: CASSLLPQETQYF. The DNA of the CDR3 is TGTGCCAGCAGCTTATTACCCCAAGAGACCCAGTACTTC.

This clonotype was detected many times. The chain combines TRBV2 with TRBJ2-1; the match to TRBD2 covers 8 bases. Germline V gives CDR1 SNHLY, CDR2 FYNNEI. This CDR3 spans 15 amino acids. Trimming took 5 bases from V and 2 from J; bases not matched to a gene: 5. The CDR3 reads CASSLLAVTYNEQFF. The CDR3 DNA sequence: TGTGCCAGCAGTCTACTAGCGGTGACCTACAATGAGCAGTTCTTC.

The V and J genes are TRBV6-2 or TRBV6-3 and TRBJ1-5; D remains unclear. Trimming pared 2 bases from V and 0 bases from J, leaving 5 bases between. Per germline, CDR1 MNHEY and CDR2 SVGEGT. The CDR3 consists of 14 residues. This CDR3 is CASSYRDSNQPQHF. The CDR3, as DNA: TGTGCCAGCAGTTACCGAGATAGCAATCAGCCCCAGCATTTT.

This clonotype was observed many times. J is TRBJ1-1 and V is TRBV28; D ambiguous. The CDR3 length is 13 residues. CDR1 and CDR2 from the germline V gene are MDHEN and SYDVKM. The V gene lost 10 bases and the J gene lost 4 bases, with 16 bases spanning the gap. The CDR3 DNA follows: TGTGCCACCTCCCAGAGGGTTGCCACTGAAGCTTTCTTT. Amino acid sequence: CATSQRVATEAFF.

This clonotype was detected ten times or more. The genes are TRBV28 and TRBJ2-2; 8 bases line up with TRBD1. The germline gives CDR1 MDHEN, CDR2 SYDVKM. There are 15 residues in the CDR3. The V and J ends lost 6 bases and 5 bases, in that order; junction bases with no gene match: 8. This CDR3 is CASSPTGVGTGELFF. As DNA, the CDR3 is TGTGCCAGCAGCCCGACAGGGGTAGGAACCGGGGAGCTGTTTTTT.

This clonotype was seen only a few times. The CDR3 region is CASSVATGEDSRNTGELFF. Written as DNA, the CDR3 is TGTGCCAGCAGCGTAGCGACAGGGGAGGATTCTAGGAATACCGGGGAGCTGTTTTTT. The chain has TRBV9 and TRBJ2-2, with 8 bases aligning to TRBD1. The trim removed 0 bases at V and 5 bases at J, leaving 15 bases unmatched. Germline CDR1 reads SGDLS; CDR2 reads YYNGEE. The CDR3 sequence is 19 residues long.

This clonotype was detected only a few times. This chain uses TRBV15 with TRBJ1-5; D might be TRBD1 (5 bases). Trimming stripped 0 bases from V and 4 bases from J, with 19 bases between. The CDR3 extends over 18 amino acids. Germline values: CDR1 LNHNV, CDR2 YYDKDF (reference sequence). CDR3 coding DNA: TGTGCCACCAGCAGAGATCCCAGGGCCCGAGGCCGGAATCAGCCCCAGCATTTT. Encoded protein: CATSRDPRARGRNQPQHF.

This clonotype was counted a few times. The CDR3 protein is CASSPQDGPSYEQYF. CDR3 nucleotide sequence: TGCGCCAGCAGCCCTCAGGACGGTCCTTCCTACGAGCAGTACTTC. V is TRBV4-1 and J is TRBJ2-7; D is uncertain. Germline V gene sequence: CDR1 MGHRA, CDR2 YSYEKL. V lost 4 bases to trimming and J lost 1 base, with 14 bases between them. This CDR3 has 15 residues.

This clonotype was observed many times. The chain couples TRBV2 to TRBJ1-2; the D gene is possibly TRBD1 (5 bases). Germline CDR1 reads SNHLY; CDR2 reads FYNNEI. V lost 2 bases and J 3 bases, leaving 10 bases between the germline ends. The length of the CDR3 is 14 residues. The CDR3 coding sequence is TGTGCCAGCAGTGAAAGCGGGACGGACTATGGCTACACCTTC. The encoded protein is CASSESGTDYGYTF. The full variable domain, rest sourced from reference TRBV2 and TRBJ1-2, is EPEVTQTPSHQVTQMGQEVILRCVPISNHLYFYWYRQILGQKVEFLVSFYNNEISEKSEIFDDQFSVERPDGSNFTLKIRSTKLEDSAMYFCASSESGTDYGYTFGSGTRLTVV.

V and J are TRBV5-1 and TRBJ1-6; D ambiguous. V was trimmed by 0 bases and J by 0 bases, leaving 7 bases between them. CDR3 length: 16 residues. Germline V CDR1 and CDR2: SGHRS, YFSETQ. Here the CDR3 reads CASSLDPSSYNSPLHF. The CDR3 DNA reads TGCGCCAGCAGCTTGGATCCAAGCTCCTATAATTCACCCCTCCACTTT.

The V gene is TRBV6-1, the J gene TRBJ2-1; D is uncertain. There are 12 residues in the CDR3. The germline V gene encodes CDR1 MNHNS and CDR2 SASEGT. The ends were cut back, 5 bases at V and 4 bases at J, with 6 bases in the middle. The CDR3 loop reads CASSSRYNEQFF. The DNA of the CDR3 is TGTGCCAGCAGTTCCCGATACAATGAGCAGTTCTTC.

This clonotype was picked up a small number of times. V is TRBV10-2 and J is TRBJ2-7, with D possibly TRBD1 on 7 matching bases. The V and J ends lost 0 bases and 1 base respectively, with 13 bases between them. Germline V gene data show CDR1 as WSHSY and CDR2 as SAAADI. The CDR3 runs 16 residues. CDR3 bases: TGCGCCAGCAGTGAGTCAGTACAGGGGAGGTCCTACGAGCAGTACTTC. Translating it yields CASSESVQGRSYEQYF.

This clonotype has at least ten counts. The rearrangement uses TRBV28 and TRBJ2-2, with 13 nucleotides matching TRBD2. The CDR3 has 19 amino acids. J was trimmed by 5 bases and V by 2 bases; bases with no gene match: 11. Per germline, CDR1 MDHEN and CDR2 SYDVKM. The CDR3 loop reads CASSLDGLAGDGETGELFF. DNA for the CDR3: TGTGCCAGCAGTTTAGATGGACTAGCGGGAGATGGTGAAACCGGGGAGCTGTTTTTT.

This rearrangement joins TRBV12-3 or TRBV12-4 to TRBJ1-5; 11 bases map to TRBD1. The CDR3 consists of 17 residues. J lost 0 bases, V lost 5 bases, and 6 bases had no gene match. The CDR3 DNA reads as TGTGCCAGCAGTCCCGGACAGGGGGCGACTAGCAATCAGCCCCAGCATTTT. It translates to CASSPGQGATSNQPQHF.

This clonotype was observed many times. V and J are TRBV6-5 and TRBJ1-1; D gene ambiguous. Germline-derived CDR1 and CDR2 are MNHEY and SVGAGI. V dropped 1 base and J dropped 2 bases, with 5 bases sitting between them. This CDR3 region has 13 residues. This chain's CDR3 is CASSYFQNTEAFF. The DNA of the CDR3 is TGTGCCAGCAGTTACTTTCAAAACACTGAAGCTTTCTTT.

This clonotype has more than one count but fewer than ten. In nucleotides, the CDR3 is TGTGCCAGCAGTTACTCGCAGGGGTTAGCTGGAAACACCATATATTTT. Translating gives CASSYSQGLAGNTIYF. The V gene is TRBV6-5, the J gene TRBJ1-3; D might be TRBD1 (6 bases). The V end lost 0 bases, the J end lost 2 bases, and 11 bases lay between the germline ends. This CDR3 is built from 16 residues. The germline gives CDR1 MNHEY, CDR2 SVGAGI.

The J gene is TRBJ2-2, the V gene TRBV7-8, with a weak D call TRBD1 (5 bases). CDR1 SGHVS and CDR2 FQNEAQ come from the germline V gene. The V gene lost 4 bases and the J gene lost 4 bases, with 19 bases spanning the gap. This CDR3 has 17 amino acids. The CDR3 spells CASSWAQGSTGTGELFF. The CDR3 nucleotides are TGTGCCAGCAGCTGGGCCCAGGGTAGTACGGGCACCGGGGAGCTGTTTTTT. Filled out from reference TRBV7-8 and TRBJ2-2, the complete variable domain reads GAGVSQSPRYKVAKRGQDVALRCDPISGHVSLFWYQQALGQGPEFLTYFQNEAQLDKSGLPSDRFFAERPEGSVSTLKIQRTQQEDSAVYLCASSWAQGSTGTGELFFGEGSRLTVL.

The V and J genes are TRBV6-9 and TRBJ2-7; D remains ambiguous. Trimming shortened V by 1 base and J by 0 bases, and 10 bases separated the two germline ends. CDR1 is MNHGY, CDR2 SVAAGI, per germline. The CDR3 is made up of 15 amino acids. This chain's CDR3 is CASSYYSLGSYEQYF. The CDR3 bases are TGTGCCAGCAGTTATTACAGCTTAGGCTCCTACGAGCAGTACTTC.

This clonotype was counted ten times or more. The chain employs TRBV28 and TRBJ2-7; D not resolved. Trimming took 2 bases from V and 2 from J, leaving 13 bases between them. CDR3 size: 15 residues. Germline V CDR1 and CDR2: MDHEN, SYDVKM. CDR3: CASSLTPDGTYEQYF. The CDR3 nucleotides are TGTGCCAGCAGTTTAACCCCGGACGGAACCTACGAGCAGTACTTC.

This sequence joins TRBV20-1 and TRBJ2-7; TRBD1 agrees at 9 bases. The CDR3 extends over 13 amino acids. The junction had 9 bases not matched to a gene; V was cut back by 8 bases and J by 4 bases. The germline V gene encodes CDR1 DFQATT and CDR2 SNEGSKA (reference sequence). The CDR3 region has the DNA TGCAGTCCCCGGCGACAGGGGGAATACGAGCAGTACTTC. Amino acids: CSPRRQGEYEQYF.

The chain links TRBV30 to TRBJ2-7; TRBD1 matches 10 bases. V gave up 8 bases and J gave up 2 bases; unmatched junction bases: 6. The length of the CDR3 is 13 residues. Germline V gene data show CDR1 as GTSNPN and CDR2 as SVGIG (reference sequence). The CDR3 nucleotides are TGTGCCGGCTTGGGGACAGGGGCCTACGAGCAGTACTTC. Translated, it gives CAGLGTGAYEQYF.

The chain combines TRBV7-9 with TRBJ1-1; D is unclear. The CDR3 totals 17 residues. The germline V gene has CDR1 SEHNR and CDR2 FQNEAQ (reference sequence). The V end lost 1 base, the J end lost 3 bases, and 18 bases lay between the germline ends. The CDR3 region has the DNA TGTGCCAGCAGCTTAGGAAGATTAGGGCAGAGAGACACTGAAGCTTTCTTT. Its translation: CASSLGRLGQRDTEAFF.